This TCR beta chain stems from a study of blood T cell repertoires in COVID-19. Study at large: The United States, Italy and Spain were the sources of the acute and convalescent COVID-19 samples.

The germline V gene encodes CDR1 MNHEY and CDR2 SVGAGI. V trimming: 6 bases; J trimming: 3 bases; junction bases outside the gene matches: 8. CDR3 length equals 15 residues. Sequenced by immunoSEQ multiplex PCR; TCRdb stores in-frame clones only, minus some. Here the sample spans around 150,000 clones, about 80% being singletons. This clone showed up just a few times. The clonotype comes from a woman aged 55-69 years who had recovered from COVID-19. The sample taken for sequencing was PBMCs or T cells enriched from blood (not recorded which). This chain links TRBV6-5 with TRBJ1-5, with TRBD1 identical over 7 bases. CDR3 protein: CASRYGTATNQPQHF. CDR3 coding DNA: TGTGCCAGCAGATATGGGACAGCCACCAATCAGCCCCAGCATTTT.